The 4 T cell receptor beta chains given below trace back to one sample, sequenced in a study of human T cells and chemical hapten exposure. Regarding time point: patch test 2, 6 weeks after DPC sensitization. Treatment reported: therapeutic diphenylcyclopropenone sensitization with weekly scalp DPC. TCRdb called the RACE reads again in MiXCR, with one record for every CDR3 protein. Counted here are fewer than 80,000 distinct CDR3 sequences, about 9.3% occurring once; the ten biggest clones make up around 6.8%. The sequences come from whole blood, collected in connection with sensitization to the hapten diphenylcyclopropenone (DPC). These TCRs come from a woman aged 45-65 years with alopecia areata. Some clones in this sample may be carry-over from other donors' samples.

Notes on this clonotype: A much larger clone lies a single base off, so this may be a read error. The J gene is TRBJ1-1, the V gene TRBV29-1; weak D call: TRBD1 (5 bases). V lost 1 base, J lost 1 base, and 7 bases lay in between. Germline CDR1 is SQVTM and CDR2 is ANQGSEA. The CDR3 is 13 residues long. The CDR3 sequence is CSVEGQTNTEAFF. The CDR3 nucleotides read TGCAGCGTTGAAGGACAGACGAACACTGAAGCTTTCTTT.

This clonotype was detected a few times. The chain employs TRBV20-1 and TRBJ1-1; maybe TRBD1 (5 bases). The V end was cut by 6 bases, the J end by 4 bases, with 15 bases between. The CDR3 is 13 amino acids. CDR1 is DFQATT and CDR2 is SNEGSKA in the germline V gene (reference sequence). The CDR3 spells CSAQRRESTEAFF. The CDR3 coding sequence is TGCAGTGCCCAGCGCAGGGAGAGCACTGAAGCTTTCTTT.

This clonotype was detected a few times. The rearrangement links TRBV19 to TRBJ1-3; D gene unclear. In germline, CDR1 is LNHDA, CDR2 SQIVND (reference sequence). The CDR3 has 15 residues. The V gene lost 6 bases and the J gene lost 2 bases, with 14 bases spanning the gap. CDR3 sequence reads: CASRPFIEPGNTIYF. The DNA for the CDR3 is TGTGCCAGTAGACCCTTTATAGAGCCTGGAAACACCATATATTTT.

The J gene is TRBJ1-1, the V gene TRBV11-2; TRBD1 might be the D (6 bases). Between the trimmed V and J ends, which lost 2 bases and 1 base, there was a span of 14 bases. The CDR3 totals 16 residues. Per germline, CDR1 SGHAT and CDR2 FQNNGV. The CDR3 coding sequence is TGTGCCAGCAGCTTATTTGGGGGCGCGGGGAACACTGAAGCTTTCTTT. It encodes CASSLFGGAGNTEAFF.